One TCR beta chain is described in this entry. What it binds is unknown. An end of the junction does not agree with germline; a read error may underlie this. This sample is part of a study of OX40 agonist ivuxolimab in advanced cancers. Study information: Three patients, one with hepatocellular carcinoma and two with cutaneous melanoma, responded partially.

The CDR3 sequence is 13 residues long. Germline V CDR1 and CDR2: SSHAT, FNYEAQ (reference sequence). The protocol was immunoSEQ multiplex PCR, while the TCRdb copy is restricted to in-frame clones and leaves out a portion. Of some 130,000 clones listed, around 89% are singletons. Study conclusions and caveats: Expanded clones tended on average to be more numerous among CD8+ T cells than CD4+. In the 0.1 to 3.0 mg/kg range, CD4+ and CD8+ blood T cells had expanded clonally by week 6. Researchers did not establish what antigens the expanded peripheral T cells target.

This chain uses TRBV7-7 with TRBJ1-1; 9 bases are shared with TRBD1. The receptor comes from an adult with an advanced solid tumor such as melanoma, head and neck, liver or kidney cancer. The sample in question was CD4+ or CD8+ T cells sorted from blood, obtained in a trial of the OX40 agonist ivuxolimab. CDR3 loop: CASSLDRGAEAFF. In DNA form, the CDR3 reads TGTGCTAGCAGCTTAGACAGGGGGGCTGAAGCTTTCTTT.